The 28 T cell receptor beta chains listed next were all sequenced from one sample in a study of cytomegalovirus exposure and HLA in healthy donors. PCR was performed using 60 Vbeta and 13 Jbeta primers. Profiled with immunoSEQ multiplex PCR; TCRdb holds only in-frame clones, not every one. This sample yields roughly 130,000 clones, of which over 60% are seen a single time; around 0.92% belongs to the top ten. The sample taken for sequencing was PBMCs. These TCRs come from a human donor in good health.

This chain uses TRBV4-1 with TRBJ2-1; a weak D match, TRBD2 (6 bases). This CDR3 is 12 amino acids long. The ends were cut back, 1 base at V and 9 bases at J, with 7 bases in the middle. The germline V gene has CDR1 MGHRA and CDR2 YSYEKL. DNA of the CDR3: TGCGCCAGCAGCCAAGTCGGGGGTGAGCAGTTCTTC. It is translated as CASSQVGGEQFF.

The rearrangement uses TRBV13 and TRBJ1-2; 7 positions agree with TRBD1. V gave up 5 bases and J gave up 2 bases; unmatched junction bases: 11. This CDR3 region has 16 residues. From germline, CDR1 is PRHDT and CDR2 FYEKMQ (reference sequence). The CDR3 is CASSARDSGGNYGYTF. The DNA for the CDR3 is TGTGCCAGCAGCGCTCGGGACAGTGGGGGAAACTATGGCTACACCTTC.

The chain carries TRBV19 and TRBJ2-7, with D perhaps TRBD1 (6 bases). Per the germline V gene, CDR1 is LNHDA and CDR2 is SQIVND (reference sequence). This CDR3 comprises 12 residues. The V end lost 6 bases, the J end lost 11 bases, and 17 bases lay between the germline ends. The CDR3 DNA is TGTGCCAGTAGCAAGGACAGCTTTAAAAAGTACTTC. Amino acids: CASSKDSFKKYF. Filled out from reference TRBV19 and TRBJ2-7, the complete variable domain reads DGGITQSPKYLFRKEGQNVTLSCEQNLNHDAMYWYRQDPGQGLRLIYYSQIVNDFQKGDIAEGYSVSREKKESFPLTVTSAQKNPTAFYLCASSKDSFKKYFGPGTRLTVT.

This chain uses TRBV1 with TRBJ1-1; TRBD1, the table's D call, was not compared with the DNA. TRBV1 is described as a pseudogene. This CDR3 region has 17 residues. The CDR3 is CTSTHRDRGGMNTEAFF. The CDR3 coding sequence is TGCACCAGCACCCACCGGGACAGGGGCGGGATGAACACTGAAGCTTTCTTT.

This sequence joins TRBV7-9 and TRBJ2-7; 8 bases agree with TRBD1. The CDR3 loop spans 14 amino acids. With 3 bases clipped from V and 1 base from J, the junction kept 2 bases outside the gene matches. Germline loops: CDR1 SEHNR, CDR2 FQNEAQ (reference sequence). For the CDR3, the DNA is TGTGCCAGCAGCTTCGACAGGGGTTCCTACGAGCAGTACTTC. This translates into CASSFDRGSYEQYF.

This chain links TRBV2 with TRBJ1-5; the match to TRBD1 covers 7 bases. Germline CDR1 reads SNHLY; CDR2 reads FYNNEI. The V segment lost 6 bases and the J segment 10 bases; nucleotides outside the gene matches: 9. CDR3 size: 13 residues. For the CDR3, the DNA is TGTGCCAGCAGGAACCGGGACAGCAAACCCCAGCATTTT. Its translation: CASRNRDSKPQHF.

The V gene is TRBV28, the J gene TRBJ2-7; a weak D match, TRBD2 (6 bases). The CDR3 sequence is 15 residues long. Germline V lookup: CDR1 MDHEN, CDR2 SYDVKM. Trimming left V 6 bases short and J 5 bases short, with 20 bases between. CDR3 protein: CASSNSRENGDEQYF. CDR3 coding DNA: TGTGCCAGCAGCAACTCTCGGGAGAACGGGGACGAGCAGTACTTC.

The rearrangement links TRBV7-9 to TRBJ1-2; 11 bases line up with TRBD1. Per germline, CDR1 SEHNR and CDR2 FQNEAQ (reference sequence). V shed 1 base, J shed 5 bases, and the junction held 3 bases outside the gene matches. The CDR3 is 15 amino acids. The CDR3 sequence is CASSLVGTGGYGYTF. In DNA form, the CDR3 reads TGTGCCAGCAGCTTAGTTGGGACAGGGGGGTATGGCTACACCTTC.

The V gene is TRBV5-1, the J gene TRBJ2-5, with D perhaps TRBD2 (5 bases). This CDR3 region has 12 residues. The V gene's germline CDR1 is SGHRS and CDR2 YFSETQ. Trimming took 7 bases from V and 1 from J, leaving 8 bases between them. The CDR3 DNA follows: TGCGCCAGCGGGAGAGGCCAAGAGACCCAGTACTTC. Amino acid sequence: CASGRGQETQYF.

This chain uses TRBV4-1 with TRBJ2-7; 8 bases are a match to TRBD1. The CDR3 covers 14 residues. Germline V CDR1 and CDR2: MGHRA, YSYEKL. After removal of 1 base from V and 5 bases from J, the junction contained 4 bases not matched to a gene. The CDR3 DNA reads TGCGCCAGCAGCCAAGGGGCAGGGGGCAACGAGCAGTACTTC. Residues: CASSQGAGGNEQYF.

The CDR3 loop reads CASSGGGGIEAFF. CDR3 DNA sequence: TGTGCCAGCAGTGGAGGGGGCGGGATTGAAGCTTTCTTT. This chain uses TRBV2 with TRBJ1-1; the match to TRBD1 covers 7 bases. The CDR3 spans 13 residues. Germline loops: CDR1 SNHLY, CDR2 FYNNEI. Trimming at V came to 4 bases and at J to 7 bases, leaving 6 bases not matched to a gene.

The chain uses TRBV7-9 and TRBJ1-1; TRBD1 aligns across 8 bases. Germline V CDR1 and CDR2: SEHNR, FQNEAQ (reference sequence). V was clipped by 2 bases and J by 5 bases; unmatched bases: 4. The CDR3 extends over 14 amino acids. For the CDR3, the DNA is TGTGCCAGCAGCTTACAGGGGGCAGGGACTGAAGCTTTCTTT. Translating gives CASSLQGAGTEAFF.

The gene calls are TRBV29-1 and TRBJ1-2, with 8 bases lining up with TRBD1. CDR3 length: 19 residues. The germline V gene has CDR1 SQVTM and CDR2 ANQGSEA. J lost 4 bases, V lost 1 base, and 20 bases had no gene match. The chain's CDR3 is CSVEGPLLSGPGGSYGYTF. CDR3 nucleotide sequence: TGCAGCGTTGAAGGCCCCCTGCTTTCTGGCCCAGGGGGCAGCTATGGCTACACCTTC.

The chain couples TRBV28 to TRBJ1-2, with TRBD1 matching 7 bases. Germline loops: CDR1 MDHEN, CDR2 SYDVKM. The CDR3 is 15 amino acids. The J segment lost 3 bases and the V segment lost 5 bases, leaving 9 bases of the junction unmatched. The CDR3 here is CASSRQGGVYYGYTF. CDR3 nucleotide sequence: TGTGCCAGCAGTCGACAGGGTGGGGTTTACTATGGCTACACCTTC.

The rearrangement uses TRBV9 and TRBJ1-2; D not resolved. CDR3 length: 12 amino acids. V lost 3 bases and J 8 bases, leaving 11 bases between the germline ends. Germline CDR1 is SGDLS and CDR2 is YYNGEE. CDR3 in amino acids: CASSEAERGYTF. In nucleotides, the CDR3 is TGTGCCAGCAGCGAGGCGGAGAGGGGCTACACCTTC. Drawing the rest from reference TRBV9 and TRBJ1-2, the complete variable domain is DSGVTQTPKHLITATGQRVTLRCSPRSGDLSVYWYQQSLDQGLQFLIQYYNGEERAKGNILERFSAQQFPDLHSELNLSSLELGDSALYFCASSEAERGYTFGSGTRLTVV.

The rearrangement uses TRBV5-1 and TRBJ1-4; 11 bases are shared with TRBD1. Trimming at V came to 1 base and at J to 2 bases, leaving 4 bases not matched to a gene. Germline CDR1 and CDR2: SGHRS and YFSETQ. This CDR3 region has 17 residues. CDR3 loop: CASSLPRDRGTNEKLFF. The CDR3 coding sequence is TGCGCCAGCAGCTTGCCCCGGGACAGGGGGACTAATGAAAAACTGTTTTTT.

This chain connects TRBV14 to TRBJ1-4; D uncertain. Deletions cut 4 bases from V and 5 bases from J, with 11 bases between. Germline assignment: CDR1 SGHDN and CDR2 FVKESK. The CDR3 is made up of 14 amino acids. The chain's CDR3 is CASSLRGRNEKLFF. CDR3 bases: TGTGCCAGCAGCCTTAGAGGGAGGAATGAAAAACTGTTTTTT.

The rearrangement uses TRBV4-1 and TRBJ2-5; TRBD2 aligns across 12 bases. This CDR3 has 15 amino acids. CDR1 MGHRA and CDR2 YSYEKL come from the germline V gene. V lost 4 bases to trimming and J lost 5 bases; unmatched junction nucleotides: 5. CDR3 in amino acids: CASSRTSGAGETQYF. In DNA form, the CDR3 reads TGCGCCAGCAGCCGGACTAGCGGGGCTGGGGAGACCCAGTACTTC.

This sequence joins TRBV2 and TRBJ1-1; no clear D gene. Germline V gives CDR1 SNHLY, CDR2 FYNNEI. The CDR3 has 13 residues. The V end lost 6 bases, the J end lost 3 bases, and 11 bases lay between the germline ends. DNA for the CDR3: TGTGCCAGCAGCATACCATTAGACACTGAAGCTTTCTTT. This codes for CASSIPLDTEAFF.

The chain is built from TRBV5-8 and TRBJ2-7; D ambiguous. This CDR3 comprises 11 residues. V gave up 4 bases and J gave up 4 bases, with 6 bases separating them. CDR1 and CDR2 from the germline V gene are SGHTS and YDEGEE. The CDR3 reads CASSPTYEQYF. The DNA of the CDR3 is TGTGCCAGCAGCCCCACTTACGAGCAGTACTTC.

The chain couples TRBV10-3 to TRBJ1-5; 8 bases are a match to TRBD1. Per the germline V gene, CDR1 is ENHRY and CDR2 is SYGVKD. J was trimmed by 9 bases and V by 6 bases; bases with no gene match: 4. The CDR3 consists of 12 residues. The CDR3 sequence: CAIRPGTGPQHF. Here the CDR3 DNA reads TGTGCCATCAGGCCCGGGACAGGGCCCCAGCATTTT.

The chain recombines TRBV5-4 with TRBJ2-4; possibly TRBD2 for D (6 bases). Trimming shortened V by 3 bases and J by 5 bases, and 15 bases separated the two germline ends. The germline CDR1 and CDR2 sequences are SGHNT and YYREEE (reference sequence). The CDR3 totals 15 residues. The CDR3 region has the DNA TGTGCCAGCAGCTGGAGGGAGAGTGGGGAAAACATTCAGTACTTC. Translated, it gives CASSWRESGENIQYF.

The chain carries TRBV7-9 and TRBJ1-1, with 9 bases aligning to TRBD1. This CDR3 spans 14 amino acids. From germline, CDR1 is SEHNR and CDR2 FQNEAQ (reference sequence). J gave up 8 bases and V 3 bases, and 7 bases lay outside the gene matches. CDR3 residues: CASSLGLGTGEAFF. The CDR3 region has the DNA TGTGCCAGCAGCTTGGGGCTGGGGACAGGGGAAGCTTTCTTT. The complete variable domain, with remaining parts taken from reference TRBV7-9 and TRBJ1-1, reads DTGVSQNPRHKITKRGQNVTFRCDPISEHNRLYWYRQTLGQGPEFLTYFQNEAQLEKSRLLSDRFSAERPKGSFSTLEIQRTEQGDSAMYLCASSLGLGTGEAFFGQGTRLTVV.

This rearrangement joins TRBV2 to TRBJ1-2; 8 bases map to TRBD1. The V gene's germline CDR1 is SNHLY and CDR2 FYNNEI. V lost 3 bases, J lost 3 bases, and 6 bases stayed unmatched. The CDR3 is made up of 15 amino acids. This CDR3 reads CASSDTTGDYYGYTF. The CDR3 coding sequence is TGTGCCAGCAGTGATACGACAGGGGACTACTATGGCTACACCTTC.

This clone showed up just once. The CDR3 protein is CASGLRDSGYF. The CDR3 DNA is TGTGCCAGCGGGCTCCGGGACAGTGGGTACTTC. V gene TRBV6-5 combines with J gene TRBJ2-4; the match to TRBD1 covers 7 bases. V trimming: 8 bases; J trimming: 15 bases; junction bases outside the gene matches: 10. The CDR3 loop spans 11 amino acids. Looked up from germline, CDR1 is MNHEY and CDR2 is SVGAGI.

The chain employs TRBV2 and TRBJ1-2; unclear D gene. CDR3 length: 14 residues. The V end was cut by 3 bases, the J end by 0 bases, with 8 bases between. CDR1 is SNHLY and CDR2 is FYNNEI in the germline V gene. Here the CDR3 DNA reads TGTGCCAGCAGTGAGTGGTCAGCTAACTATGGCTACACCTTC. This translates into CASSEWSANYGYTF.

CDR3 DNA: TGTGCCAGTCAGGGGAGCTCCTACAATGAGCAGTTCTTC. This encodes CASQGSSYNEQFF. The chain couples TRBV28 to TRBJ2-1; the D gene is possibly TRBD1 (6 bases). Germline-derived CDR1 and CDR2 are MDHEN and SYDVKM. This CDR3 region has 13 residues. Trimming took off 9 bases at V and 0 bases at J, with 9 bases between the two ends.

V and J are TRBV10-3 and TRBJ1-1; no definite D call. The CDR3 loop spans 12 amino acids. V lost 3 bases and J lost 7, with 9 bases in between. Germline lookup yields CDR1 ENHRY and CDR2 SYGVKD. CDR3 loop: CAISDQAYEAFF. DNA for the CDR3: TGTGCCATCAGTGACCAGGCCTATGAAGCTTTCTTT.